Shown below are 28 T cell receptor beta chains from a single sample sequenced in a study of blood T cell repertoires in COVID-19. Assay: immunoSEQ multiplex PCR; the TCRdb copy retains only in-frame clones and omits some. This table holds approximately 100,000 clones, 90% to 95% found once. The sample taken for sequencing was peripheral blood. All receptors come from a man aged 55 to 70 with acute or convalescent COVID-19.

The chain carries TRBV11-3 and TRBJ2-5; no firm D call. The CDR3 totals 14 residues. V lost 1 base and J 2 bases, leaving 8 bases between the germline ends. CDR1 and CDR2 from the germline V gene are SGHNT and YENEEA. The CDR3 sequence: CASSLGAAQETQYF. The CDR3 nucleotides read TGTGCCAGCAGCTTAGGGGCCGCACAAGAGACCCAGTACTTC. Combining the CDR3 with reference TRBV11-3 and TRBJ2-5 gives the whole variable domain EAGVVQSPRYKIIEKKQPVAFWCNPISGHNTLYWYLQNLGQGPELLIRYENEEAVDDSQLPKDRFSAERLKGVDSTLKIQPAELGDSAVYLCASSLGAAQETQYFGPGTRLLVL.

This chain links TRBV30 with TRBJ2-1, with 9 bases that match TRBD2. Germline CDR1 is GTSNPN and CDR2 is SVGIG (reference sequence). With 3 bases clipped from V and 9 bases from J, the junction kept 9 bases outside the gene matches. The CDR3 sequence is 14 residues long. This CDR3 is CAWRSSGASIEQFF. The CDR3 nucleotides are TGTGCCTGGAGGTCTAGCGGGGCGTCGATTGAGCAGTTCTTC.

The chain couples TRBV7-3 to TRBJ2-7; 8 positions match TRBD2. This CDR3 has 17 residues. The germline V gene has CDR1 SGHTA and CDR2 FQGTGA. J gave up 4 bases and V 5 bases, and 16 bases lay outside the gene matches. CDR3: CASSRRLASWGGYEQYV. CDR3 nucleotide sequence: TGTGCCAGCAGCCGAAGACTAGCGAGTTGGGGGGGTTACGAGCAGTACGTC.

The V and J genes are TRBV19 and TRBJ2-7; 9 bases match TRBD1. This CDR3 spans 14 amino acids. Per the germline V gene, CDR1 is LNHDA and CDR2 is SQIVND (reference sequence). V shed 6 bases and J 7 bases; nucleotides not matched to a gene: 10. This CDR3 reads CASSPRTGAGEQYF. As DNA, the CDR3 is TGTGCCAGTAGCCCTAGGACAGGGGCAGGAGAGCAGTACTTC.

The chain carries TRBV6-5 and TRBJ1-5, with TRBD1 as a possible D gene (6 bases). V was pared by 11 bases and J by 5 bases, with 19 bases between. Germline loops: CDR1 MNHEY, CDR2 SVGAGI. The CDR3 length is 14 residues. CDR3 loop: CAARGPGAHQPQHF. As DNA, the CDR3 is TGTGCCGCCAGGGGTCCAGGGGCCCATCAGCCCCAGCATTTT.

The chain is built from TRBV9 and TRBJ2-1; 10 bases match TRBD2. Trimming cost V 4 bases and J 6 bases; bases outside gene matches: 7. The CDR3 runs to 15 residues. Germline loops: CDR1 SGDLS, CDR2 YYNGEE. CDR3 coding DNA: TGTGCCAGCAGCCCCCTAGCGGGAGACCCCAATGAGCAGTTCTTC. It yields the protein CASSPLAGDPNEQFF.

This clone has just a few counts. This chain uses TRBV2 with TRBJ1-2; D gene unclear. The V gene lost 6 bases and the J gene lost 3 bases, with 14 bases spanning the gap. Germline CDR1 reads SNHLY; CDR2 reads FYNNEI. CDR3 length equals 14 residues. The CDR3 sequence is CASSTTRSDYGYTF. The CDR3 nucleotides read TGTGCCAGCAGCACGACCCGTAGCGACTATGGCTACACCTTC.

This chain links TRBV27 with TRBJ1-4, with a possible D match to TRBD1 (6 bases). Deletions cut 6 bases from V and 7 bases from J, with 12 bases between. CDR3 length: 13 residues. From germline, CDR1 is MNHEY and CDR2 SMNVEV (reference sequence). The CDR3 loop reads CASSYRESEKLFF. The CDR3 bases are TGTGCCAGCAGCTACAGGGAGAGTGAAAAACTGTTTTTT.

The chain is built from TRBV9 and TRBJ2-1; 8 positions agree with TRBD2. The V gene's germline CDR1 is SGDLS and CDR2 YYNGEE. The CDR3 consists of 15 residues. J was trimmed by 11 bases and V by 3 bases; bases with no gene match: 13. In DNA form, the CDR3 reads TGTGCCAGCAGCGAACAGGAAACGGCGGGGGGCCAGCAGTTCTTC. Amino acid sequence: CASSEQETAGGQQFF.

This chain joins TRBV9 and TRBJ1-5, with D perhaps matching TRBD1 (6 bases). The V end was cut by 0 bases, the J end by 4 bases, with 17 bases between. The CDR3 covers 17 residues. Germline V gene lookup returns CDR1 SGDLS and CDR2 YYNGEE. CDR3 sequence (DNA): TGTGCCAGCAGCGTAGGGCCGGGGGGCCGGGAAAATCAGCCCCAGCATTTT. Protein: CASSVGPGGRENQPQHF.

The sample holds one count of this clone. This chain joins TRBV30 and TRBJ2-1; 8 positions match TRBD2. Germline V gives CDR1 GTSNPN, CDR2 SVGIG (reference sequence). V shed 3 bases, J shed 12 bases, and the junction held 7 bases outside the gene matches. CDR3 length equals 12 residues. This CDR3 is CAWSPTLAGQFF. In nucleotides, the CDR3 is TGTGCCTGGAGCCCGACCCTAGCGGGGCAGTTCTTC. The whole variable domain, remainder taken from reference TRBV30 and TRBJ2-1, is SQTIHQWPATLVQPVGSPLSLECTVEGTSNPNLYWYRQAAGRGLQLLFYSVGIGQISSEVPQNLSASRPQDRQFILSSKKLLLSDSGFYLCAWSPTLAGQFFGPGTRLTVL.

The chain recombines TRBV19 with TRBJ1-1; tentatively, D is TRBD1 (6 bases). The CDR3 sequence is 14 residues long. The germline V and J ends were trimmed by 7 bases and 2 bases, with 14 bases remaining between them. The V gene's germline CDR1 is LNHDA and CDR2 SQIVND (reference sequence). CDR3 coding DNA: TGTGCCAGTAATGGGGGACAAGCTAACACTGAAGCTTTCTTT. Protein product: CASNGGQANTEAFF.

CDR3 in amino acids: CASSTKPGDGIFF. The CDR3 DNA sequence: TGTGCCAGTAGTACCAAGCCGGGGGACGGTATTTTCTTT. The chain employs TRBV19 and TRBJ1-1, with D possibly being TRBD1 (5 bases). CDR3 length: 13 residues. Trimming shortened V by 4 bases and J by 13 bases, and 19 bases separated the two germline ends. CDR1 is LNHDA, CDR2 SQIVND, per germline (reference sequence). Full variable domain (missing parts from reference TRBV19 and TRBJ1-1): DGGITQSPKYLFRKEGQNVTLSCEQNLNHDAMYWYRQDPGQGLRLIYYSQIVNDFQKGDIAEGYSVSREKKESFPLTVTSAQKNPTAFYLCASSTKPGDGIFFGQGTRLTVV.

The DNA for the CDR3 is TGCGCCAGCAGCATATCGACAGGGGAGTTGGCTGAAGCTTTCTTT. Residues: CASSISTGELAEAFF. The chain combines TRBV5-1 with TRBJ1-1; 8 bases fit TRBD1. The junction had 11 bases not matched to a gene; V was cut back by 4 bases and J by 6 bases. The CDR3 spans 15 residues. CDR1 and CDR2 from the germline V gene are SGHRS and YFSETQ.

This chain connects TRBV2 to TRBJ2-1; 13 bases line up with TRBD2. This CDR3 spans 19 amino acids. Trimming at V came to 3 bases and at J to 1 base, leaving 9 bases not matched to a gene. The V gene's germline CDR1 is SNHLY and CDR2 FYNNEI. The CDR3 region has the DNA TGTGCCAGCAGTGACTCTCGGGGACTAGCGGGACCTTCCTACAATGAGCAGTTCTTC. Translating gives CASSDSRGLAGPSYNEQFF.

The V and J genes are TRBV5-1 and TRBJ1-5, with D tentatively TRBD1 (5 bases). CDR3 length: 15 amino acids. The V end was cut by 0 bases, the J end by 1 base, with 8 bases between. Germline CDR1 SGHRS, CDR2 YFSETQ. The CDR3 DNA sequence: TGCGCCAGCAGCTTGGGGGGGGTGAGCAATCAGCCCCAGCATTTT. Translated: CASSLGGVSNQPQHF. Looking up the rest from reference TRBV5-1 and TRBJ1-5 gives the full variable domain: KAGVTQTPRYLIKTRGQQVTLSCSPISGHRSVSWYQQTPGQGLQFLFEYFSETQRNKGNFPGRFSGRQFSNSRSEMNVSTLELGDSALYLCASSLGGVSNQPQHFGDGTRLSIL.

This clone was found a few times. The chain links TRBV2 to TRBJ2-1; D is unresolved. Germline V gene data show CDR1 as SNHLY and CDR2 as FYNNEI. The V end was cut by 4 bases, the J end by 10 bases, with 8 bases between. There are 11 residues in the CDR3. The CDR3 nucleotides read TGTGCCAGCAGTGTTCAGTTGGAGCAGTTCTTC. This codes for CASSVQLEQFF.

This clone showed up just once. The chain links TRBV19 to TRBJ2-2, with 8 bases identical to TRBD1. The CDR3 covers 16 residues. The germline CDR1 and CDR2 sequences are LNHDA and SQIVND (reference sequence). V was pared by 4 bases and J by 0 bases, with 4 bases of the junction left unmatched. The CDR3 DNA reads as TGTGCCAGTAGTACCTGGACAGGGACGAACACCGGGGAGCTGTTTTTT. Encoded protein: CASSTWTGTNTGELFF.

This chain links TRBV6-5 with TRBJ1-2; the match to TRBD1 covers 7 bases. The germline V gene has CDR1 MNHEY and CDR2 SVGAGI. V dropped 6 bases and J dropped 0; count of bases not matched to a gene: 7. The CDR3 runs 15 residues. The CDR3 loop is CASRARQGTNYGYTF. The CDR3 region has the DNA TGTGCCAGCAGGGCTCGACAGGGAACTAACTATGGCTACACCTTC.

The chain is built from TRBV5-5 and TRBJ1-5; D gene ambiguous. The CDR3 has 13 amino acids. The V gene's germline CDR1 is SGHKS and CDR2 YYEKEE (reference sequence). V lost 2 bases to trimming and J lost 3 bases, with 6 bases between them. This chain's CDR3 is CASSFGLNQPQHF. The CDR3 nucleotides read TGTGCCAGCAGCTTTGGACTCAATCAGCCCCAGCATTTT.

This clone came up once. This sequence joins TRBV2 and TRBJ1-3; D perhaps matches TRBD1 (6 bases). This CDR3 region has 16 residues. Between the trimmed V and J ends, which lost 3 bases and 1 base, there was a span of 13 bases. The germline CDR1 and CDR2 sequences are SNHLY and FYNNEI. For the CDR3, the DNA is TGTGCCAGCAGTGAGAGGGGGGGCGGATCTGGAAACACCATATATTTT. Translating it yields CASSERGGGSGNTIYF.

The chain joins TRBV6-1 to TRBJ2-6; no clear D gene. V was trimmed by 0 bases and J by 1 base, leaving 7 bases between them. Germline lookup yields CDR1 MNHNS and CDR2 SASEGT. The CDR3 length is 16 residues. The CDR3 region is CASSEALTSGANVLTF. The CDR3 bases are TGTGCCAGCAGTGAAGCATTAACTTCTGGGGCCAACGTCCTGACTTTC.

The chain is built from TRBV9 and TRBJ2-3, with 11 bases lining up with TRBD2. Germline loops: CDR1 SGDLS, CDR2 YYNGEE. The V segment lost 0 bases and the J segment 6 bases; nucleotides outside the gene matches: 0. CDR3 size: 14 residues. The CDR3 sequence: CASSVASGRDTQYF. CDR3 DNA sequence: TGTGCCAGCAGCGTAGCTAGCGGGAGGGATACGCAGTATTTT.

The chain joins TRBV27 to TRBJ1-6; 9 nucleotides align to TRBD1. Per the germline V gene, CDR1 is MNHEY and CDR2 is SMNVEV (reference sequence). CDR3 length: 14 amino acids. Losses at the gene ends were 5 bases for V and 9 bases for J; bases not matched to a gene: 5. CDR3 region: CASSNTGGGSPLHF. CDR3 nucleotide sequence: TGTGCCAGCAGTAACACAGGGGGCGGTTCACCCCTCCACTTT.

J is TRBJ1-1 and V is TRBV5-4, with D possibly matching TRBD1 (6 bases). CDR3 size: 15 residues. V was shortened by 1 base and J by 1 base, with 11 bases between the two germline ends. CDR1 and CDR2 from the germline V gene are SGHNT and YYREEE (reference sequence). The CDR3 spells CASSLSGGGNTEAFF. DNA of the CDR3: TGTGCCAGCAGCTTGAGTGGGGGCGGGAACACTGAAGCTTTCTTT.

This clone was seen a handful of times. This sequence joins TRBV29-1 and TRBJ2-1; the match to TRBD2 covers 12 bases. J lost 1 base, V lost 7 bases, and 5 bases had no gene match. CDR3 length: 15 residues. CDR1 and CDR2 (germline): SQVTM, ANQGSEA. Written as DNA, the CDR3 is TGCAGCGCGACTAGCGGGAGTGTGTCCTACAATGAGCAGTTCTTC. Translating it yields CSATSGSVSYNEQFF.

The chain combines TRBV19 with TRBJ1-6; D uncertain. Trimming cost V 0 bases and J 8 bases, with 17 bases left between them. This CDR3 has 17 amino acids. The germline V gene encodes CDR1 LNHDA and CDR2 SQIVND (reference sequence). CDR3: CASSIDQGLEGYSPLHF. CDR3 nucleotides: TGTGCCAGTAGTATAGATCAAGGTTTGGAGGGATATTCACCCCTCCACTTT.

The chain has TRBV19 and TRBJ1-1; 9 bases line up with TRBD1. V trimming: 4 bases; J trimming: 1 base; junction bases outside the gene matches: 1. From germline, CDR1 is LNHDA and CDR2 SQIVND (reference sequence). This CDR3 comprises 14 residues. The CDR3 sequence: CASSKQGANTEAFF. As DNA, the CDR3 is TGTGCCAGTAGTAAACAGGGGGCGAACACTGAAGCTTTCTTT.